This T cell receptor beta chain was observed in a study of T cell changes during pregnancy in multiple sclerosis. Some clones are missing from TCRdb's copy, which holds only in-frame ones; the method was immunoSEQ multiplex PCR. This sample yields around 69,000 clones, of which roughly 90% are seen a single time; approximately 5.3% belongs to the top ten. The length of the CDR3 is 15 residues. In germline, CDR1 is LNHDA, CDR2 SQIVND (reference sequence). Unmatched junction bases numbered 6, after V lost 5 bases and J lost 5 bases. The TCR originated in a female donor with multiple sclerosis, enrolled in a pregnancy study. The chain joins TRBV19 to TRBJ2-7; 13 bases line up with TRBD2. This specimen consisted of CD8+ T cells from peripheral blood mononuclear cells, obtained before pregnancy. DNA for the CDR3: TGTGCCAGTAGTCCTCGGACTAGCGGGGGCGACGAGCAGTACTTC. This translates into CASSPRTSGGDEQYF.